This passage covers 20 T cell receptor beta chains from one sample sequenced in a study of OX40 agonist ivuxolimab in advanced cancers. TCRdb's table, derived via immunoSEQ multiplex PCR, lists solely in-frame clones and lacks some. The sample includes about 76,000 clones, around 87% of them seen just once. Sequencing used CD4+ or CD8+ T cells sorted from blood, obtained in a trial of the OX40 agonist ivuxolimab. These receptors all stem from an adult with an advanced solid tumor such as melanoma, head and neck, liver or kidney cancer.

The chain employs TRBV7-2 and TRBJ2-4; 7 bases are shared with TRBD1. The CDR3 runs 13 residues. Germline CDR1 reads SGHTA; CDR2 reads FQGNSA. J lost 6 bases, V lost 5 bases, and 4 bases had no gene match. The CDR3 DNA is TGTGCCAGCAGCAGCTGGGACAGAAACATTCAGTACTTC. This codes for CASSSWDRNIQYF.

This chain connects TRBV15 to TRBJ1-3; 9 positions match TRBD1. Trimming removed 2 bases from V and 8 bases from J; junction bases left unmatched: 7. This CDR3 is built from 15 residues. CDR1 and CDR2 (germline): LNHNV, YYDKDF (reference sequence). The CDR3 sequence is CATSRSRTGVDTIYF. The CDR3 nucleotides are TGTGCCACCAGCAGATCGAGGACAGGGGTAGACACCATATATTTT.

This sequence joins TRBV19 and TRBJ1-5, with a tentative D call TRBD1 (6 bases). Germline CDR1 and CDR2: LNHDA and SQIVND (reference sequence). This CDR3 is built from 15 residues. V gave up 7 bases and J gave up 5 bases, with 18 bases separating them. The CDR3 bases are TGTGCCAGTAACCCCATGGGGGGGCGTGATCAGCCCCAGCATTTT. Its translation: CASNPMGGRDQPQHF.

The chain employs TRBV30 and TRBJ1-1, with D maybe TRBD1 (5 bases). The germline V gene has CDR1 GTSNPN and CDR2 SVGIG (reference sequence). V lost 1 base and J lost 4, with 13 bases in between. CDR3 length equals 14 residues. As DNA, the CDR3 is TGTGCCTGGAGTGCATCCGGGACCATCACTGAAGCTTTCTTT. Residues: CAWSASGTITEAFF.

This chain uses TRBV6-5 with TRBJ2-7; 7 positions match TRBD1. Germline V gene sequence: CDR1 MNHEY, CDR2 SVGAGI. The CDR3 is 14 residues long. J was trimmed by 6 bases and V by 6 bases; bases with no gene match: 11. CDR3 coding DNA: TGTGCCAGCAGCAGCCAGACAGGGACCCCCGAGCAGTACGTC. Translation gives CASSSQTGTPEQYV.

The gene calls are TRBV7-3 and TRBJ1-1; the D gene is possibly TRBD1 (5 bases). The germline V gene encodes CDR1 SGHTA and CDR2 FQGTGA. V dropped 5 bases and J dropped 3 bases, with 13 bases sitting between them. The CDR3 sequence is 14 residues long. The CDR3 loop is CASSISGRDTEAFF. The CDR3 DNA sequence: TGTGCCAGCAGCATCTCGGGACGGGACACTGAAGCTTTCTTT. The full variable domain, its missing parts supplied by reference TRBV7-3 and TRBJ1-1, is GAGVSQTPSNKVTEKGKYVELRCDPISGHTALYWYRQSLGQGPEFLIYFQGTGAADDSGLPNDRFFAVRPEGSVSTLKIQRTERGDSAVYLCASSISGRDTEAFFGQGTRLTVV.

The chain links TRBV9 to TRBJ2-5; 13 bases map to TRBD2. This CDR3 comprises 16 residues. Trimming cost V 3 bases and J 5 bases; bases outside gene matches: 7. In germline, CDR1 is SGDLS, CDR2 YYNGEE. CDR3: CASSAGTSGVSETQYF. Written as DNA, the CDR3 is TGTGCCAGCAGCGCAGGGACTAGCGGGGTCTCGGAGACCCAGTACTTC.

The chain is built from TRBV28 and TRBJ1-5; D uncertain. Per the germline V gene, CDR1 is MDHEN and CDR2 is SYDVKM. The CDR3 extends over 12 amino acids. The V and J ends lost 2 bases and 5 bases respectively, with 4 bases between them. The CDR3 DNA reads as TGTGCCAGCAGTTTAGAGGATCAGCCCCAGCATTTT. Encoded protein: CASSLEDQPQHF. Full variable domain (missing parts from reference TRBV28 and TRBJ1-5): DVKVTQSSRYLVKRTGEKVFLECVQDMDHENMFWYRQDPGLGLRLIYFSYDVKMKEKGDIPEGYSVSREKKERFSLILESASTNQTSMYLCASSLEDQPQHFGDGTRLSIL.

V and J are TRBV28 and TRBJ2-1; possibly TRBD1 for D (6 bases). The germline gives CDR1 MDHEN, CDR2 SYDVKM. V shed 5 bases and J shed 6 bases, with 17 bases lying between them. The length of the CDR3 is 15 residues. CDR3 in amino acids: CASSAPITGINEQFF. The DNA of the CDR3 is TGTGCCAGCAGTGCCCCAATAACAGGGATCAATGAGCAGTTCTTC.

The CDR3 nucleotides are TGTGCCAGCAGCTACGGGGTGAACACTGAAGCTTTCTTT. Encoded protein: CASSYGVNTEAFF. The rearrangement links TRBV7-2 to TRBJ1-1; no clear D gene. Trimming removed 4 bases from V and 0 bases from J, with 6 bases in between. CDR1 is SGHTA, CDR2 FQGNSA, per germline. There are 13 residues in the CDR3.

The rearrangement joins TRBV18 to TRBJ1-6; D call uncertain. Germline assignment: CDR1 KGHSH and CDR2 LQKENI. The CDR3 is 15 residues long. Trimming stripped 2 bases from V and 0 bases from J, with 5 bases between. The CDR3: CASSPISSYNSPLHF. CDR3 sequence (DNA): TGTGCCAGCTCACCAATTAGCTCCTATAATTCACCCCTCCACTTT. The complete variable domain, with remaining parts taken from reference TRBV18 and TRBJ1-6, reads NAGVMQNPRHLVRRRGQEARLRCSPMKGHSHVYWYRQLPEEGLKFMVYLQKENIIDESGMPKERFSAEFPKEGPSILRIQQVVRGDSAAYFCASSPISSYNSPLHFGNGTRLTVT.

The rearrangement links TRBV15 to TRBJ2-3; TRBD2 matches at 11 bases. With V trimmed by 0 bases and J by 3 bases, 2 bases remained unmatched. Germline-derived CDR1 and CDR2 are LNHNV and YYDKDF (reference sequence). The CDR3 sequence is 16 residues long. This CDR3 reads CATSRETSGGTDTQYF. The CDR3 DNA is TGTGCCACCAGCAGAGAAACTAGCGGGGGAACAGATACGCAGTATTTT.

This chain uses TRBV19 with TRBJ1-1; tentative D call: TRBD1 (6 bases). Germline loops: CDR1 LNHDA, CDR2 SQIVND (reference sequence). The CDR3 is made up of 15 amino acids. Trimming cost V 2 bases and J 1 base, with 11 bases left between them. For the CDR3, the DNA is TGTGCCAGTAGTATAATGCCGGGACAGAACACTGAAGCTTTCTTT. The encoded protein is CASSIMPGQNTEAFF.

V usage is TRBV7-2 and J usage is TRBJ1-6; D gene uncertain. This CDR3 is 15 amino acids long. Germline V gene lookup returns CDR1 SGHTA and CDR2 FQGNSA. Trimming shortened V by 5 bases and J by 7 bases, and 15 bases separated the two germline ends. The CDR3 protein is CASSRGSGWNSPLHF. CDR3 DNA sequence: TGTGCCAGCAGCCGCGGTAGCGGGTGGAATTCACCCCTCCACTTT. The full variable domain, in which reference TRBV7-2 and TRBJ1-6 provide the parts outside the CDR3, is GAGVSQSPSNKVTEKGKDVELRCDPISGHTALYWYRQSLGQGLEFLIYFQGNSAPDKSGLPSDRFSAERTGGSVSTLTIQRTQQEDSAVYLCASSRGSGWNSPLHFGNGTRLTVT.

The chain couples TRBV9 to TRBJ2-2; 7 bases align to TRBD1. The junction had 11 bases not matched to a gene; V was cut back by 6 bases and J by 3 bases. Germline V gives CDR1 SGDLS, CDR2 YYNGEE. The length of the CDR3 is 16 residues. The CDR3 reads CASTPEGTVDTGELFF. CDR3 DNA sequence: TGTGCCAGCACCCCAGAGGGGACAGTGGACACCGGGGAGCTGTTTTTT.

The CDR3: CASSLVPPTGANTEAFF. The CDR3, as DNA: TGTGCCAGCAGCTTGGTCCCACCCACAGGGGCGAACACTGAAGCTTTCTTT. The V gene is TRBV5-5, the J gene TRBJ1-1; the match to TRBD1 covers 7 bases. The length of the CDR3 is 17 residues. Germline V gene sequence: CDR1 SGHKS, CDR2 YYEKEE (reference sequence). V shed 0 bases and J 1 base; nucleotides not matched to a gene: 9.

The V and J genes are TRBV5-1 and TRBJ1-1, with 11 bases lining up with TRBD1. In germline, CDR1 is SGHRS, CDR2 YFSETQ. Losses at the gene ends were 5 bases for V and 0 bases for J; bases not matched to a gene: 6. The CDR3 runs to 16 residues. CDR3 sequence reads: CASRWTGGGMNTEAFF. Here the CDR3 DNA reads TGCGCCAGCAGGTGGACAGGGGGCGGCATGAACACTGAAGCTTTCTTT.

The chain combines TRBV15 with TRBJ2-1; 9 nucleotides match TRBD2. The V segment lost 2 bases and the J segment 5 bases; nucleotides outside the gene matches: 4. Looked up from germline, CDR1 is LNHNV and CDR2 is YYDKDF (reference sequence). The CDR3 contains 15 residues. CDR3 DNA sequence: TGTGCCACCAGCAGAAGGCGGGGGGGGGACAATGAGCAGTTCTTC. It encodes CATSRRRGGDNEQFF.

The CDR3 region is CASSGRDRTYNEQFF. DNA of the CDR3: TGTGCCAGCAGTGGCCGGGACAGGACCTACAATGAGCAGTTCTTC. The rearrangement links TRBV2 to TRBJ2-1, with 8 bases lining up with TRBD1. Germline values: CDR1 SNHLY, CDR2 FYNNEI. The CDR3 totals 15 residues. The trim removed 4 bases at V and 2 bases at J, leaving 4 bases unmatched. The whole variable domain, remainder taken from reference TRBV2 and TRBJ2-1, is EPEVTQTPSHQVTQMGQEVILRCVPISNHLYFYWYRQILGQKVEFLVSFYNNEISEKSEIFDDQFSVERPDGSNFTLKIRSTKLEDSAMYFCASSGRDRTYNEQFFGPGTRLTVL.

The gene calls are TRBV7-2 and TRBJ1-1; tentatively, D is TRBD1 (5 bases). Germline V gives CDR1 SGHTA, CDR2 FQGNSA. This CDR3 has 16 amino acids. Trimming left V 4 bases short and J 0 bases short, with 15 bases between. The CDR3 region has the DNA TGTGCCAGCAGCTCCGCCTGGGGCCATCTGAACACTGAAGCTTTCTTT. Encoded protein: CASSSAWGHLNTEAFF. Full variable domain (rest looked up from reference TRBV7-2 and TRBJ1-1): GAGVSQSPSNKVTEKGKDVELRCDPISGHTALYWYRQSLGQGLEFLIYFQGNSAPDKSGLPSDRFSAERTGGSVSTLTIQRTQQEDSAVYLCASSSAWGHLNTEAFFGQGTRLTVV.